This TCR beta chain was recorded in a study of blood T cell repertoires in COVID-19. Looking at the study overall: The samples span acute and convalescent COVID-19 from the United States, Italy and Spain. PBMCs, B-cell-depleted T cells, or T cells provided the cDNA or gDNA that made up the material.

The CDR3 runs to 14 residues. Germline CDR1 SEHNR, CDR2 FQNEAQ (reference sequence). The ends were cut back, 8 bases at V and 4 bases at J, with 17 bases in the middle. Original analysis: Reference gene primer amplification gave nucleated cell count estimates. Measured with immunoSEQ multiplex PCR; TCRdb has only the in-frame clones, and not every one. V and J calls plus clone size are reproduced from that table; the DNA served to infer D and trimming. Counted here are fewer than 350,000 clones, approximately 91% occurring once; the ten biggest clones make up roughly 2.1%. Residents of approximately 25 US areas, aged roughly 18 to 89 years, made up the participants.

The chain links TRBV7-9 to TRBJ2-5, with a weak D call TRBD2 (6 bases). This TCR was recovered from a woman in her forties with acute COVID-19. Sequences were obtained from PBMCs or T cells enriched from blood (not recorded which). Written as DNA, the CDR3 is TGTGCCAGCGAGGGCAGGAGGGGAACAGAGACCCAGTACTTC. As protein: CASEGRRGTETQYF.